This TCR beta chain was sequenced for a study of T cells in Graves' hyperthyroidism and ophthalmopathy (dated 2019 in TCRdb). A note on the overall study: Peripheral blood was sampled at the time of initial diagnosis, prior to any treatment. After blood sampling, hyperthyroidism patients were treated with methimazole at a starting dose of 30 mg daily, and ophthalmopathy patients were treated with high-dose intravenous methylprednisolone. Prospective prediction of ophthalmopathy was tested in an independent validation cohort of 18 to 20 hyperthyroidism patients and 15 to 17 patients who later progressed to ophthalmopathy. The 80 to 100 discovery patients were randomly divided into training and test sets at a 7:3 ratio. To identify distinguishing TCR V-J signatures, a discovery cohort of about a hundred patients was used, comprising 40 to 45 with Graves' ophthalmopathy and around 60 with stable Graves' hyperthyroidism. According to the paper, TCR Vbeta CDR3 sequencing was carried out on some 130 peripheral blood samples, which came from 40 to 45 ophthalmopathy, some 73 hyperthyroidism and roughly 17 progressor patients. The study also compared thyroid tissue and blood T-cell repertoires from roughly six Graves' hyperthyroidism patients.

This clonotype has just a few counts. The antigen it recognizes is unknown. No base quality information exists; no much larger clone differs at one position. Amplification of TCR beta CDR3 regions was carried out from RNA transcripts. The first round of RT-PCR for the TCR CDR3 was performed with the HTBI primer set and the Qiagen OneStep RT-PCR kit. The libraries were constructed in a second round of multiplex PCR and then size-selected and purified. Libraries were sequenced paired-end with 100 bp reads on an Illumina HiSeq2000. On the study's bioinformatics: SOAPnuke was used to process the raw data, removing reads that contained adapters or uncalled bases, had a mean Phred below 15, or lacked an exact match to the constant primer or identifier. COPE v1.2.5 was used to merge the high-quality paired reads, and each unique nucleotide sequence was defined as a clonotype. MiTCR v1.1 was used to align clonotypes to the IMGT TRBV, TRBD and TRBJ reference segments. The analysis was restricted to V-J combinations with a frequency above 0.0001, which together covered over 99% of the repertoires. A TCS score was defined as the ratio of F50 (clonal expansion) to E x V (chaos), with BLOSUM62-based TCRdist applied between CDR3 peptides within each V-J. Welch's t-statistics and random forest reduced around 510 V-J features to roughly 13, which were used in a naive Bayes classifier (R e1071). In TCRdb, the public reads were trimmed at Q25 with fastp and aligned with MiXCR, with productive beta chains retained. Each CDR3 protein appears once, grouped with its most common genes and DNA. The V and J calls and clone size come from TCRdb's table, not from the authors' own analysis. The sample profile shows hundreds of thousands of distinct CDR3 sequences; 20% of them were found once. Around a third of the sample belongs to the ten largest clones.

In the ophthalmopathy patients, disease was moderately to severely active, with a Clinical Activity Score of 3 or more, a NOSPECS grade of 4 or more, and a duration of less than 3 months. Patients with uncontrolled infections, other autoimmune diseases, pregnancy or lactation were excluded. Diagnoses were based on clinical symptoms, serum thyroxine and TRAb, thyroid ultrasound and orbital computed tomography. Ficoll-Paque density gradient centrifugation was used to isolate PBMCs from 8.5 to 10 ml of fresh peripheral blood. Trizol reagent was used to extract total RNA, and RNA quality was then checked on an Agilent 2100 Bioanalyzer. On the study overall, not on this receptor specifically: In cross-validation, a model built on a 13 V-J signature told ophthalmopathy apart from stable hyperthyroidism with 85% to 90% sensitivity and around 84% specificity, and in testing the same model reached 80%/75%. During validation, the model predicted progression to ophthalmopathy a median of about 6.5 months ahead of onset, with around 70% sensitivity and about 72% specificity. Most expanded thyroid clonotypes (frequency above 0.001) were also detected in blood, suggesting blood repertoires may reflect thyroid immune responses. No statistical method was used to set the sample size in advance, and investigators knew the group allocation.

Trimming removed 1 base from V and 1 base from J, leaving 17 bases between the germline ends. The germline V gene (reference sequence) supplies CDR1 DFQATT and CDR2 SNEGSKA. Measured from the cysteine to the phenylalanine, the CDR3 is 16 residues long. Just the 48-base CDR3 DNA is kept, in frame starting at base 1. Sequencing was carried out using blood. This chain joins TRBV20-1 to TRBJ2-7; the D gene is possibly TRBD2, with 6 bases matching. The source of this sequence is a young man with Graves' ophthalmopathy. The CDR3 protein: CSARAGDQDTSYEQYF. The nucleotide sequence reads TGCAGTGCTAGAGCGGGGGACCAGGACACGTCCTACGAGCAGTACTTC.